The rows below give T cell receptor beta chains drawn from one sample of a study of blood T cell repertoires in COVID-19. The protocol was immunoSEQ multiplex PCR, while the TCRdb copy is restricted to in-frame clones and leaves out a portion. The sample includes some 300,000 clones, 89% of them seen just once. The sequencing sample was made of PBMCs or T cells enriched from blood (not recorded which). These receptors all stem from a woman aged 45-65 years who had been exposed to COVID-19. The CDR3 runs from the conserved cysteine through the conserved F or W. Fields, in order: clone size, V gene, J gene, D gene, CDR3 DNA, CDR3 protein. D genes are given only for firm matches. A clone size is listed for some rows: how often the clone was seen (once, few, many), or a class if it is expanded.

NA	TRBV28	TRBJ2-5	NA	TGTGCCAGCAATGGGGGGGCCCAAGAGACCCAGTACTTC	CASNGGAQETQYF
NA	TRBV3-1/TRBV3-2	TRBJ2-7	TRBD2	TGTGCCAGCAGCCAGCTCTCTAGCGGGGGGGTCTACGAGCAGTACTTC	CASSQLSSGGVYEQYF
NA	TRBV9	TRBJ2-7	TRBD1	TGTGCCAGCAGCGTAGGATTGGGACAGGGTTTCCACGAGCAGTACTTC	CASSVGLGQGFHEQYF
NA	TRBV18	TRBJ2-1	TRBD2	TGTGCCAGCTCACCAGCGAACCCGGGACTAGCAACTGGGGAGCAGTTCTTC	CASSPANPGLATGEQFF
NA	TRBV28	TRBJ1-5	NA	TGTGCCAGCACCCCAGTATCCGGGACAAACGTTCCTCTATATAGCAATCAGCCCCAGCATTTT	CASTPVSGTNVPLYSNQPQHF
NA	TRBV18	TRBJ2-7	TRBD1	TGTGCCAGCTCACCACCGTCTGGGACAGGGGGACACGAGCAGTACTTC	CASSPPSGTGGHEQYF
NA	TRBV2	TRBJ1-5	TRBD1	TGTGCCAGCAGTGAAAGGCCCCAAAGGGGACAGTATAGCAATCAGCCCCAGCATTTT	CASSERPQRGQYSNQPQHF
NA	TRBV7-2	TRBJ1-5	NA	TGTGCCAGCAGCCTCCGGGGGAATCAGCCCCAGCATTTT	CASSLRGNQPQHF
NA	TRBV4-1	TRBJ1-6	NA	TGCGCCAGCAGCCAAGAGCCCCAACAGGGTATGAATTCACCCCTCCACTTT	CASSQEPQQGMNSPLHF
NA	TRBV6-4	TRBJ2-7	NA	TGTGCCAGCAGTGATAACAGCTTTTTCTACGAGCAGTACTTC	CASSDNSFFYEQYF
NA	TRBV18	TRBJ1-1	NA	TGTGCCAGCTCACCCGGGACACAGAACACTGAAGCTTTCTTT	CASSPGTQNTEAFF
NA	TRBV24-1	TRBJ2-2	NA	TGTGCCACCAGTGAATTGACTACCGGGGAGCTGTTTTTT	CATSELTTGELFF
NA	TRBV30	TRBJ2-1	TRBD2	TGTGCCTGGAGACTGCGGGGGGGCGGTGAGCAGTTCTTC	CAWRLRGGGEQFF
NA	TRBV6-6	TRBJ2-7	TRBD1	TGTGCCAGCAGTAAGCCGGGACAGGGGTCCTACGAGCAGTACTTC	CASSKPGQGSYEQYF
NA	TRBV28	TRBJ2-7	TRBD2	TGTGCCAGCAGAACCGGGACTAGCGGGCCGTTTATGGAGCAGTACTTC	CASRTGTSGPFMEQYF
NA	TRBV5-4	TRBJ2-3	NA	TGTGCCAGCAGTCCGAAGGGGGTGGGAGGGTCGCAGTATTTT	CASSPKGVGGSQYF
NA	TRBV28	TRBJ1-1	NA	TGTGCCAGCCGGCGAGGGACTGAAGCTTTCTTT	CASRRGTEAFF
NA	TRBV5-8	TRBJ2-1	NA	TGTGCCAGCAGCCACTGGGGGACACTCCCCTACAATGAGCAGTTCTTC	CASSHWGTLPYNEQFF
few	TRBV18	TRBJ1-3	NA	TGTGCCAGCTCACCAATGGGACACACTGGAAACACCATATATTTT	CASSPMGHTGNTIYF
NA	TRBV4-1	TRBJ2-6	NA	TGCGCCAGCAGCCAAATTGTAGACATGAATTACTCTGGGGCCAACGTCCTGACTTTC	CASSQIVDMNYSGANVLTF
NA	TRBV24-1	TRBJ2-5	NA	TGTGCCACCAGTGATCCCGGGACTCTCGCCCAAGAGACCCAGTACTTC	CATSDPGTLAQETQYF
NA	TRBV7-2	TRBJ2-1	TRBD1	TGTGCCAGCAGCTCAACGTTACAGGGGGCCAATGAGCAGTTCTTC	CASSSTLQGANEQFF
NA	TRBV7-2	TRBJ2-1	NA	TGTGCCAGCAGCTCTAGTTTTTATAGGTACGAGCAGTTCTTC	CASSSSFYRYEQFF
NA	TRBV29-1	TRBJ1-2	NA	TGCAGCGTTGTTCACCAGGGGTACGGCTACACCTTC	CSVVHQGYGYTF
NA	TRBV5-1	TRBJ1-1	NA	TGCGCCAGCAGCTCAGGACAGAACACTGAAGCTTTCTTT	CASSSGQNTEAFF
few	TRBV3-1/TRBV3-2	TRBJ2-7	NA	TGTGCCAGCAGCCAAGTTTTTGGAGGGCTCTACGAGCAGTACTTC	CASSQVFGGLYEQYF
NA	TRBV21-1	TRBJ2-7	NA	TGTGCCAGCAGCAAGATAGATTTTGAGGGACAGGCGGATTACGAGCAGTACTTC	CASSKIDFEGQADYEQYF
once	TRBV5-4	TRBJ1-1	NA	TGTGCCAGCAGCTTGGCGCAGGGCACGAACACTGAAGCTTTCTTT	CASSLAQGTNTEAFF
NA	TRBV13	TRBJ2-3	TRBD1	TGTGCCAGCAGCCTGACAGGGGCATTTAGCACAGATACGCAGTATTTT	CASSLTGAFSTDTQYF
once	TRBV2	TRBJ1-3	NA	TGTGCCAGCAGGCGACGGGGAGGCACTGGAAACACCATATATTTT	CASRRRGGTGNTIYF
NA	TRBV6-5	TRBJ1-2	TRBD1	TGTGCCAGCAGCGTCGACAGGGGAAGGTATGGCTACACCTTC	CASSVDRGRYGYTF
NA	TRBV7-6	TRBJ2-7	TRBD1	TGTGCCAGCAGCTGGACAGGGTCCCCCCACGAGCAGTACTTC	CASSWTGSPHEQYF
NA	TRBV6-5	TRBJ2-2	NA	TGTGCCAGCAGTATCCAGCCTCAGGTTACCGGGGAGCTGTTTTTT	CASSIQPQVTGELFF
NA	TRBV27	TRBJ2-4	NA	TGTGCCAGCAGTCAATTTGTGGGGGGCAAAAACATTCAGTACTTC	CASSQFVGGKNIQYF
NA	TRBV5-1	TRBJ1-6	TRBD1	TGCGCCAGCAGCGCGGGACAGATTAATTCACCCCTCCACTTT	CASSAGQINSPLHF
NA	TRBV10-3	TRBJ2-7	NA	TGTGCCATCAGCCTATATGGGGGAGGGGGCTCCTACGAGCAGTACTTC	CAISLYGGGGSYEQYF
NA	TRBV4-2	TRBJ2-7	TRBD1	TGTGCCAGCAGCCCGGGACAGGGGGACTACGAGCAGTACTTC	CASSPGQGDYEQYF
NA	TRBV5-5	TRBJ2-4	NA	TGTGCCAGCAGCTTGGGCCTTTTGTCCTGGGAGAACATTCAGTACTTC	CASSLGLLSWENIQYF
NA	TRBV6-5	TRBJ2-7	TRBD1	TGTGCCAGCAGTTACAAAGACAGGGGTGCCTACGAGCAGTACTTC	CASSYKDRGAYEQYF
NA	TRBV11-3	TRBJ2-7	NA	TGTGCCAGCAGCCCGAGGGGGGGCTACGAGCAGTACTTC	CASSPRGGYEQYF
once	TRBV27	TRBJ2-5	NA	TGTGCCAGCCAAAGGAGTTACTCCCAAGAGACCCAGTACTTC	CASQRSYSQETQYF
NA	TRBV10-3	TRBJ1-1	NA	TGTGCCATCAGTGTCGGAATGGGGCAGGAAGCTTTCTTT	CAISVGMGQEAFF
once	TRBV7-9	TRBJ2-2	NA	TGTGCCAGCAGCGAACAGGGTAACGGGGAGCTGTTTTTT	CASSEQGNGELFF
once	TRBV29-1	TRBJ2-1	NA	TGCAGCGTTGGGCCCCCCCCGGGGGGCGGAAATGAGCAGTTCTTC	CSVGPPPGGGNEQFF
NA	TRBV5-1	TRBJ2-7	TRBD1	TGCGCCAGCAGCTCGGGACAGGGCTACTCCTACGAGCAGTACTTC	CASSSGQGYSYEQYF
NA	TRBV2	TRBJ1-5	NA	TGTGCCAGCAGGGAGAGACAGGACCCGAATCAGCCCCAGCATTTT	CASRERQDPNQPQHF
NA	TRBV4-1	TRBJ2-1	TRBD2	TGCGCCAGCAGCCACCGGGGACTAGCGGGGGGAGAGGGCTCCTACAATGAGCAGTTCTTC	CASSHRGLAGGEGSYNEQFF
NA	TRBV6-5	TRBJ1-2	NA	TGTGCCAGCAGTTACCCGTGGGGAGGTGGCTACACCTTC	CASSYPWGGGYTF